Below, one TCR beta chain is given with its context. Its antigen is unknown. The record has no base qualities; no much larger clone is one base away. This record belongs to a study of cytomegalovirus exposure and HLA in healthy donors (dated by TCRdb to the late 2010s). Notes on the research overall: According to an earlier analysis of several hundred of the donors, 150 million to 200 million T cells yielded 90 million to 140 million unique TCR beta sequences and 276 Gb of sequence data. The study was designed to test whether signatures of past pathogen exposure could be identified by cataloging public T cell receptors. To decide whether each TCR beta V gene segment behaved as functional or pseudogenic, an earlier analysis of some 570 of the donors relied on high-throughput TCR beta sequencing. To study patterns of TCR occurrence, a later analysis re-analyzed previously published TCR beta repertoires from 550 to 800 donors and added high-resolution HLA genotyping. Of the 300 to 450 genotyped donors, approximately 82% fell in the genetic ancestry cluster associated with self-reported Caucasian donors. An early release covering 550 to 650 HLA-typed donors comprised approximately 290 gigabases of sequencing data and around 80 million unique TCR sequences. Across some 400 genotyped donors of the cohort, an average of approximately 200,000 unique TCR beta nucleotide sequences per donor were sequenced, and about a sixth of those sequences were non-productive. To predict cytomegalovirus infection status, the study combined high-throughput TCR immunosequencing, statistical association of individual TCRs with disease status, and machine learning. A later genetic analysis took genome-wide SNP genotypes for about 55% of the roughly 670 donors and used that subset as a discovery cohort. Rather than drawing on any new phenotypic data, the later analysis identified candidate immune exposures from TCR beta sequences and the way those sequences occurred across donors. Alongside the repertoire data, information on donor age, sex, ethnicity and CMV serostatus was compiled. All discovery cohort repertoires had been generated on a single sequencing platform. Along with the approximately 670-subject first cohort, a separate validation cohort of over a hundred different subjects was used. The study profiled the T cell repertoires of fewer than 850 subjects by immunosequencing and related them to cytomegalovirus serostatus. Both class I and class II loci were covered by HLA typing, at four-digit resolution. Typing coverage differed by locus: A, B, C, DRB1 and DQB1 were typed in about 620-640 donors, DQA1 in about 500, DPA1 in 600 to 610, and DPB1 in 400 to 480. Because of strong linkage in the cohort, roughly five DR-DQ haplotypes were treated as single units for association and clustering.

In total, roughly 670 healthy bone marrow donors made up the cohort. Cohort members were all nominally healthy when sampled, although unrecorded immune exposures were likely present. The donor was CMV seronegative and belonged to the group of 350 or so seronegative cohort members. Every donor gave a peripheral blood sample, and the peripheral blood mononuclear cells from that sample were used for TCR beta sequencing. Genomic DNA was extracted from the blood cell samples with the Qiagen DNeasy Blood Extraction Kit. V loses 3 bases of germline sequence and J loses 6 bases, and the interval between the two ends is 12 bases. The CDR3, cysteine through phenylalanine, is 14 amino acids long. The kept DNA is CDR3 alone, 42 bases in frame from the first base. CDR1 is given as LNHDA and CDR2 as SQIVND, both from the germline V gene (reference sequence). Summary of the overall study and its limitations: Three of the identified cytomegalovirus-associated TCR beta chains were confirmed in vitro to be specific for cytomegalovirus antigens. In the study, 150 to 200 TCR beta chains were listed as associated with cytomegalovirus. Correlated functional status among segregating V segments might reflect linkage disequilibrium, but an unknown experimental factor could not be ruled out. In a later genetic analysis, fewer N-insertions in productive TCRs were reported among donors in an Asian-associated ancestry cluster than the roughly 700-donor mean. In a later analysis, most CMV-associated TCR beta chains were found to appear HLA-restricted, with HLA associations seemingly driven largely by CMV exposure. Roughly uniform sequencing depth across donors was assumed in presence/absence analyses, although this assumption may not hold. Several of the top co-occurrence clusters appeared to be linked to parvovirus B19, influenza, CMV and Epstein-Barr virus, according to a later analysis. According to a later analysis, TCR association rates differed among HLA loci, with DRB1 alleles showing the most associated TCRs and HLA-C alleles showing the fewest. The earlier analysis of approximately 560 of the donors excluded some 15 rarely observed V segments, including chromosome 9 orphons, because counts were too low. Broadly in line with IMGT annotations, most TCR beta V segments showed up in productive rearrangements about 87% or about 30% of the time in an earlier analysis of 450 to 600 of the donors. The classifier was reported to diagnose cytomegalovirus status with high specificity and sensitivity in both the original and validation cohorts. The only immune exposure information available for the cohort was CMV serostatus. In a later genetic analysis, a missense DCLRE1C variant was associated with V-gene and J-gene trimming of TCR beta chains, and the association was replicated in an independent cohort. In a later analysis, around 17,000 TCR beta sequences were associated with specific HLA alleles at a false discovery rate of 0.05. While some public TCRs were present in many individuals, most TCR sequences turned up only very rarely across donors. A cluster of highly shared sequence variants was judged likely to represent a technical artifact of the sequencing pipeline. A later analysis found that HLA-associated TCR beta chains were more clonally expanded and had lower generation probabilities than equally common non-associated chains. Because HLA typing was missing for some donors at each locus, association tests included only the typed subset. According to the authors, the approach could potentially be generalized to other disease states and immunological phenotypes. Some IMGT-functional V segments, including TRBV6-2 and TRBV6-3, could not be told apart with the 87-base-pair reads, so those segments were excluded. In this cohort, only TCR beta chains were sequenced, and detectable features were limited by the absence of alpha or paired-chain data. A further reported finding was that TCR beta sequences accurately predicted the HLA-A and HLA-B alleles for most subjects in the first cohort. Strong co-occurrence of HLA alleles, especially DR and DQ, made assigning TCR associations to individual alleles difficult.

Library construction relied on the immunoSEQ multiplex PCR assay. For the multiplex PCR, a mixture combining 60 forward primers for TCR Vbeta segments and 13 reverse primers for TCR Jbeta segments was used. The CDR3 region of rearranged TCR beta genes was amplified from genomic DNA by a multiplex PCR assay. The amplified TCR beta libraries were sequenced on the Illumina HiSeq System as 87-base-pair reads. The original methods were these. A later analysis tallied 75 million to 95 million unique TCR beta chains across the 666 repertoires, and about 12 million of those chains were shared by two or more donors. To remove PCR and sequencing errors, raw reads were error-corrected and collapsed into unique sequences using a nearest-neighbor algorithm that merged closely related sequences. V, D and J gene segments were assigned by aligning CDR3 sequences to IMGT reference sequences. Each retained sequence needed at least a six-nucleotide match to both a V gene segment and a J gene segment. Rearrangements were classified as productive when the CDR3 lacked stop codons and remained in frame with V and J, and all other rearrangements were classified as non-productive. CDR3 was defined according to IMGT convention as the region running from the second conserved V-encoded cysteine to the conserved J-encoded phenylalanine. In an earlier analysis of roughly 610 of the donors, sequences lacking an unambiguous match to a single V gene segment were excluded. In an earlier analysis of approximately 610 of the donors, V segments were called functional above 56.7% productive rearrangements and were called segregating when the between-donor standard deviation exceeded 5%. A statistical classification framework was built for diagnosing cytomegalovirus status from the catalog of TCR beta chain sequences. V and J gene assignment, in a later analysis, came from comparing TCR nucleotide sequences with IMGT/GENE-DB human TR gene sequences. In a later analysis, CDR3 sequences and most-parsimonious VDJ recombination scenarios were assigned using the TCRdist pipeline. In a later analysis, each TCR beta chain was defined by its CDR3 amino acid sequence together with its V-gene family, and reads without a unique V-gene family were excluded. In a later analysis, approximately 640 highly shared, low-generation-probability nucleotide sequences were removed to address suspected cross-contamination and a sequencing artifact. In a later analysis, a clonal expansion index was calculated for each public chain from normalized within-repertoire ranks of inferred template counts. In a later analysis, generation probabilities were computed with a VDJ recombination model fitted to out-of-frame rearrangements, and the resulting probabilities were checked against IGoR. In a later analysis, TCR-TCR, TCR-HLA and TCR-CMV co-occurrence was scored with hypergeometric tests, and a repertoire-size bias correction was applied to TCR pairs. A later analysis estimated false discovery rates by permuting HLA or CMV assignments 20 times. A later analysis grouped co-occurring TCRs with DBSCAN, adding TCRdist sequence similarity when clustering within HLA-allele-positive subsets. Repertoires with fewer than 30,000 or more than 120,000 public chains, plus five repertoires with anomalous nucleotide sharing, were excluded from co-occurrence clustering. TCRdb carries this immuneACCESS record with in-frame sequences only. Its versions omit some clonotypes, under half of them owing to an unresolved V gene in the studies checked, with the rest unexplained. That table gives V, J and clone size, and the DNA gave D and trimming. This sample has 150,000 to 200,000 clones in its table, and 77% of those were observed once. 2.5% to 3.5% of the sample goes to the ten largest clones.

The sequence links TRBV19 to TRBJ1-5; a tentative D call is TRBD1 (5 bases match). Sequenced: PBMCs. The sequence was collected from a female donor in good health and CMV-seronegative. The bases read TGTGCCAGTAGTATTTTAGGGGATTTTCAGCCCCAGCATTTT. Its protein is CASSILGDFQPQHF.